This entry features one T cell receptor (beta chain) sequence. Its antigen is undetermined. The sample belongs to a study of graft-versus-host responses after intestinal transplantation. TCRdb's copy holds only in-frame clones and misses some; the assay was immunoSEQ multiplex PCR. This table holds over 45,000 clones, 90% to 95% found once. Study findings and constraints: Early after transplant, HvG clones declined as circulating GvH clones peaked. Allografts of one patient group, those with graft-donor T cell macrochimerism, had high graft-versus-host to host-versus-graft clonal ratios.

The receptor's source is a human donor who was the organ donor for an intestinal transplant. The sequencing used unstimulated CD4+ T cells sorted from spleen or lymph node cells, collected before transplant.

In DNA, the CDR3 is TGTGCCAGCAGCTCTCGGGAAAATTTCGGGGGCACTGAAGCTTTCTTT. Translated, it gives CASSSRENFGGTEAFF. The chain links TRBV11-1 to TRBJ1-1; weak D call: TRBD1 (5 bases). The CDR3 sequence is 16 residues long. The V end lost 4 bases, the J end lost 4 bases, and 19 bases lay between the germline ends. Germline V gene sequence: CDR1 SGHAT, CDR2 FQDESV (reference sequence). Full variable domain (rest looked up from reference TRBV11-1 and TRBJ1-1): EAEVAQSPRYKITEKSQAVAFWCDPISGHATLYWYRQILGQGPELLVQFQDESVVDDSQLPKDRFSAERLKGVDSTLKIQPAELGDSAMYLCASSSRENFGGTEAFFGQGTRLTVV.